This T cell receptor beta chain emerged from a study of blood T cell repertoires in COVID-19 (dated by TCRdb to 2020 to 2022). Broadly, across the study: Samples covering the acute and convalescent phases of COVID-19 were provided by collaborators in the United States, Italy and Spain. Where HLA class I and class II types were available, the types were taken from metadata supplied by the sample provider, not from assay-based typing. Samples were obtained from the ongoing ImmuneRACE study (first 160 participants) and from 1,254 subjects provided by 6 global collaborators. The material from the prospective study consisted of cDNA or gDNA derived from T cells, B-cell-depleted T cells, or PBMCs. The repertoires were released in a freely available public database meant as a resource for research on the immune response to SARS-CoV-2. The sample metadata nearly always contained a de-identified subject ID, COVID-19 status, age in years and sex. Subjects who had been exposed to COVID-19, were actively infected with it, or had recovered from it provided the deeply sampled blood TCRbeta repertoires that made up the dataset.

The junction shows trimming of 7 bases on V and 7 bases on J, and the gene matches do not reach 9 bases of it. From the cysteine up to the phenylalanine, the CDR3 has a length of 14 residues. The CDR3 DNA has 42 bases and is translated from base 1. CDR1 and CDR2 are drawn from the germline V gene: SGHAT, FQNNGV. TCRbeta CDR3 regions were amplified from genomic DNA by means of the immunoSEQ Assay, a bias-controlled multiplex PCR. Regarding the original processing steps: Within the assay, amplification of reference gene primers was used to estimate how many nucleated cells each sample contained. To quantify the absolute abundance of each unique TCRbeta CDR3 rearrangement, sequence reads were collapsed and filtered. For each sample, productive Simpson clonality was calculated by taking the square root of Simpson's diversity index across productive rearrangements. TCRdb carries this immuneACCESS record with in-frame sequences only. Its versions omit some clonotypes, under half of them owing to an unresolved V gene in the studies checked, with the rest unexplained. The V and J calls and clone size were taken over from that table, and D and trimming were inferred from the DNA. The sample contains 300,000 to 450,000 clones, approximately 90% of them found a single time. The ten biggest clones cover less than 1.5% of the sample.

In the prospective study, participants were roughly 18 to 100 years old, resided in about two dozen geographic areas of the United States, and were enrolled through a virtual design. In the prospective study, participants were assigned to cohorts based on the clinical history participants reported in a screening survey and a study questionnaire. Recovered participants in ImmuneRACE Cohort 3 were defined as having two consecutive negative NP/OP PCR tests, clearance from a healthcare professional, or resolution of symptoms. In the prospective study, mobile phlebotomists collected whole blood, serum and a nasopharyngeal or oropharyngeal swab from each participant. Additional blood draws and questionnaires over a 2-month period could optionally be provided by prospective study participants. Prospective study blood samples were shipped either frozen or at room temperature before DNA extraction. Regarding this clone: No cognate antigen has been identified for it. The input lacks base qualities; no much larger clone sits a single base away.

Overall results and qualifications from the work: How much clinical and demographic metadata was included differed by source and by participant, and the metadata was provided uncurated.

Recombination joined TRBV11-2 with TRBJ2-2; 7 bases in the middle match TRBD1. The sequenced material came from PBMCs or T cells enriched from blood (not recorded which). The sequence was collected from a woman between 18 and 29 years old who had recovered from COVID-19. The nucleotide sequence is TGTGCCAGCATCAGACAGGGACCTCACGGGGAGCTGTTTTTT. It is translated as CASIRQGPHGELFF.